This record covers a single T cell receptor beta chain. Documented treatment: some 19 received Ad26.COV2.S at low or high dose, single or two shots; about five received placebo; per-sample allocation not given. Collection of the samples took place on day 63 after the first injection of vaccine or placebo. An adult donor aged 18-55 years was enrolled in Boston. As its vector, the vaccine had Ad26, which expressed Wuhan-strain SARS-CoV-2 spike. This record comes from a study of Ad26.COV2.S vaccination and SARS-CoV-2 variants. The wider study: Intramuscular Ad26.COV2.S at 5x10^10 or 1x10^11 viral particles.

V lost 4 bases and J lost 2, with 8 bases in between. CDR3 size: 13 residues. CDR1 is LNHDA, CDR2 SQIVND, per germline (reference sequence). Data came from immunoSEQ multiplex PCR; TCRdb stores just in-frame clones and leaves some out. The top ten hold around 1.4% of the sample, which has roughly 700,000 clones, 70% to 90% seen once. The sequence derives from a person between 18 and 59 years old who received the Ad26.COV2.S COVID-19 vaccine or a placebo. The chain is built from TRBV19 and TRBJ1-2, with no clear D. The sample was peripheral blood, taken in a trial of Ad26.COV2.S vaccine versus placebo. CDR3 loop: CASSTSLNYGYTF. The CDR3 DNA reads TGTGCCAGTAGTACTTCCCTAAACTATGGCTACACCTTC.